Listed here are 9 T cell receptor beta chains from one sample, sequenced in a study of Ad26.COV2.S vaccination and SARS-CoV-2 variants. Assay: immunoSEQ multiplex PCR; the TCRdb copy retains only in-frame clones and omits some. The table has some 370,000 clones, under 90% seen once. The treatment: some 20 received Ad26.COV2.S at low or high dose, single or two shots; roughly five received placebo; per-sample allocation not given. Sampling occurred on day 63 after the first vaccine or placebo injection. The specimen was peripheral blood, collected in a trial of Ad26.COV2.S vaccine versus placebo. These receptor sequences come from a person between 18 and 59 years old who received the Ad26.COV2.S COVID-19 vaccine or a placebo.

The rearrangement links TRBV12-5 to TRBJ1-2; the match to TRBD1 covers 7 bases. The V segment lost 1 base and the J segment 6 bases; nucleotides outside the gene matches: 5. The CDR3 sequence is 14 residues long. CDR1 and CDR2 from the germline V gene are LGHNT and FRNRAP. The CDR3 region has the DNA TGTGCTAGTGGTTTGGGACAGGGTATCAATGGCTACACCTTC. Translated, it gives CASGLGQGINGYTF. The full variable domain, rest sourced from reference TRBV12-5 and TRBJ1-2, is DARVTQTPRHKVTEMGQEVTMRCQPILGHNTVFWYRQTMMQGLELLAYFRNRAPLDDSGMPKDRFSAEMPDATLATLKIQPSEPRDSAVYFCASGLGQGINGYTFGSGTRLTVV.

Concerning this clone: Within the sample, other DNA sequences also encode this same CDR3. The rearrangement joins TRBV5-1 to TRBJ2-5; 7 bases map to TRBD1. After removal of 4 bases from V and 2 bases from J, the junction contained 2 bases not matched to a gene. CDR3 length: 13 residues. The germline CDR1 and CDR2 sequences are SGHRS and YFSETQ. The CDR3 is CASSLGQQETQYF. Written as DNA, the CDR3 is TGCGCCAGCAGCCTGGGACAGCAAGAGACCCAGTACTTC.

The chain combines TRBV12-3 or TRBV12-4 with TRBJ2-3; D not certain. With 1 base removed from V and 5 bases from J, the gap between germline ends came to 7 bases. The CDR3 consists of 13 residues. The CDR3 nucleotides are TGTGCCAGCAGTTTAGAGTCCGGAGATACGCAGTATTTT. Encoded protein: CASSLESGDTQYF.

V and J are TRBV27 and TRBJ1-2; the D is unclear. Trimming took off 3 bases at V and 6 bases at J, with 11 bases between the two ends. Germline CDR1 reads MNHEY; CDR2 reads SMNVEV (reference sequence). CDR3 length: 13 amino acids. The CDR3 DNA reads TGTGCCAGCAGTTTCCGGGGAAAGGATGGCTACACCTTC. The encoded protein is CASSFRGKDGYTF.

V is TRBV3-1 (or the pseudogene TRBV3-2) and J is TRBJ2-3; 11 nucleotides line up with TRBD2. CDR1 and CDR2 (germline): LGHDT, YNNKEL (reference sequence). V lost 6 bases and J lost 3; bases outside the gene matches: 14. This CDR3 is built from 18 residues. CDR3 region: CASSPTSGRKWRTDTQYF. The CDR3 DNA reads as TGTGCCAGCAGTCCTACTAGCGGGAGAAAGTGGCGGACAGATACGCAGTATTTT.

J is TRBJ2-7 and V is TRBV6-5; 8 bases agree with TRBD2. Per the germline V gene, CDR1 is MNHEY and CDR2 is SVGAGI. After removal of 5 bases from V and 5 bases from J, the junction contained 8 bases not matched to a gene. The CDR3 extends over 14 amino acids. DNA for the CDR3: TGTGCCAGCAGTCAGCGGGAGCTCGGGCACGAGCAGTACTTC. This translates into CASSQRELGHEQYF.

V is TRBV24-1 and J is TRBJ2-2; D is undetermined. Trimming took off 7 bases at V and 4 bases at J, with 12 bases between the two ends. Per germline, CDR1 KGHDR and CDR2 SFDVKD. This CDR3 is 14 amino acids long. CDR3 in amino acids: CATSPLQLTGELFF. The CDR3 nucleotides are TGTGCCACCAGCCCCCTGCAGCTCACCGGGGAGCTGTTTTTT.

The sample holds one count of this clone. V gene TRBV29-1 combines with J gene TRBJ1-1, with unresolved D. Trimming took 4 bases from V and 6 from J, leaving 18 bases between them. Germline V CDR1 and CDR2: SQVTM, ANQGSEA. The CDR3 runs to 14 residues. The CDR3 protein is CSVGEYKVDAEAFF. DNA for the CDR3: TGCAGCGTTGGAGAATACAAGGTTGACGCTGAAGCTTTCTTT.

This chain links TRBV13 with TRBJ1-2, with 8 bases fitting TRBD1. Germline CDR1 is PRHDT and CDR2 is FYEKMQ (reference sequence). This CDR3 contains 14 residues. With 4 bases clipped from V and 2 bases from J, the junction kept 3 bases outside the gene matches. This chain's CDR3 is CASSWRDRNYGYTF. CDR3 DNA: TGTGCCAGCAGCTGGAGGGACAGGAACTATGGCTACACCTTC.